This entry lists 22 T cell receptor beta chains sequenced from one sample in a study of control samples from healthy donors and cancer patients. Repertoires were generated with immunoSEQ multiplex PCR, while TCRdb's copy carries only in-frame clones and drops some. The sample carries roughly 100,000 clones, roughly 85% recorded once. Sequencing used blood. These receptors were obtained from a woman aged 45-59 years in good health.

This rearrangement joins TRBV18 to TRBJ2-2; TRBD1 matches 7 bases. Germline V gives CDR1 KGHSH, CDR2 LQKENI. The CDR3 covers 13 residues. Losses at the gene ends were 4 bases for V and 6 bases for J; bases not matched to a gene: 2. CDR3 bases: TGTGCCAGCTCACGTGGGACAGCCGGGGAGCTGTTTTTT. Translated: CASSRGTAGELFF. Variable domain in full (rest from reference TRBV18 and TRBJ2-2): NAGVMQNPRHLVRRRGQEARLRCSPMKGHSHVYWYRQLPEEGLKFMVYLQKENIIDESGMPKERFSAEFPKEGPSILRIQQVVRGDSAAYFCASSRGTAGELFFGEGSRLTVL.

The table lists this clone with a count of one. CDR3: CASQLGTEAFF. Written as DNA, the CDR3 is TGTGCTAGTCAACTAGGCACTGAAGCTTTCTTT. V is TRBV12-5 and J is TRBJ1-1; D is unresolved. V gave up 8 bases and J gave up 4 bases, with 8 bases separating them. The CDR3 extends over 11 amino acids. Germline V gene data show CDR1 as LGHNT and CDR2 as FRNRAP.

This clone was seen a single time. The V call is TRBV6-6, the J call TRBJ2-1; a possible D gene is TRBD1 (6 bases). V was pared by 0 bases and J by 3 bases, with 12 bases between. This CDR3 region has 16 residues. Germline V gene lookup returns CDR1 MNHNY and CDR2 SVGAGI (reference sequence). This chain's CDR3 is CASSYSDSSVYNEQFF. The CDR3 nucleotides are TGTGCCAGCAGTTACTCGGACAGTTCAGTCTACAATGAGCAGTTCTTC.

The chain combines TRBV6-5 with TRBJ2-3, with 7 bases identical to TRBD1. The trim removed 0 bases at V and 1 base at J, leaving 4 bases unmatched. Per germline, CDR1 MNHEY and CDR2 SVGAGI. CDR3 size: 16 residues. The CDR3 DNA reads as TGTGCCAGCAGTTACTCGACCGGGACAGGCACAGATACGCAGTATTTT. As protein: CASSYSTGTGTDTQYF.

V is TRBV7-2 and J is TRBJ2-7; no clear D. The CDR3 contains 14 residues. Germline CDR1 SGHTA, CDR2 FQGNSA. Trimming stripped 3 bases from V and 3 bases from J, with 12 bases between. In DNA form, the CDR3 reads TGTGCCAGCAGCTTCCACGGAGCCAACTACGAGCAGTACTTC. As protein: CASSFHGANYEQYF.

The chain carries TRBV3-1 (or the pseudogene TRBV3-2) and TRBJ2-7, with TRBD1 identical over 7 bases. In germline, CDR1 is LGHDT, CDR2 YNNKEL (reference sequence). This CDR3 is built from 17 residues. Losses at the gene ends were 4 bases for V and 2 bases for J; bases not matched to a gene: 14. The CDR3 region is CASSLDAPQGSPYEQYF. For the CDR3, the DNA is TGTGCCAGCAGCCTCGATGCCCCACAGGGGTCCCCCTACGAGCAGTACTTC.

This clone was found once. The gene calls are TRBV6-2 or TRBV6-3 and TRBJ1-1; 10 positions match TRBD1. V lost 5 bases, J lost 11 bases, and 8 bases stayed unmatched. In germline, CDR1 is MNHEY, CDR2 SVGEGT. CDR3 length: 13 amino acids. DNA of the CDR3: TGTGCCAGCAGTGGCGGACAGGGGGTGAGCGCTTTCTTT. Translating gives CASSGGQGVSAFF.

This clone appeared once. The chain joins TRBV7-9 to TRBJ1-5, with D perhaps TRBD1 (5 bases). V was clipped by 4 bases and J by 0 bases, with 10 bases between them. Germline CDR1 is SEHNR and CDR2 is FQNEAQ (reference sequence). The CDR3 has 15 amino acids. CDR3 sequence: CASSSAQVSNQPQHF. The CDR3 DNA follows: TGTGCCAGCAGCTCCGCACAGGTTAGCAATCAGCCCCAGCATTTT.

This clone was recorded only once. The V gene is TRBV19, the J gene TRBJ2-5; D remains ambiguous. Trimming took 6 bases from V and 9 from J, leaving 17 bases between them. The CDR3 spans 13 residues. The germline gives CDR1 LNHDA, CDR2 SQIVND (reference sequence). This CDR3 reads CASSFGFGWAQYF. CDR3 nucleotides: TGTGCCAGTAGCTTCGGGTTTGGGTGGGCCCAGTACTTC. Together with reference TRBV19 and TRBJ2-5, the CDR3 gives the full variable domain: DGGITQSPKYLFRKEGQNVTLSCEQNLNHDAMYWYRQDPGQGLRLIYYSQIVNDFQKGDIAEGYSVSREKKESFPLTVTSAQKNPTAFYLCASSFGFGWAQYFGPGTRLLVL.

This chain joins TRBV7-9 and TRBJ2-5, with 8 nucleotides matching TRBD1. With V trimmed by 5 bases and J by 5 bases, 10 bases remained unmatched. The length of the CDR3 is 15 residues. Germline CDR1 is SEHNR and CDR2 is FQNEAQ (reference sequence). The CDR3 DNA reads as TGTGCCAGCAGCCCTCCGGACAGGGAAGTGGAGACCCAGTACTTC. Translated, it gives CASSPPDREVETQYF. Complete variable domain (other parts from reference TRBV7-9 and TRBJ2-5): DTGVSQNPRHKITKRGQNVTFRCDPISEHNRLYWYRQTLGQGPEFLTYFQNEAQLEKSRLLSDRFSAERPKGSFSTLEIQRTEQGDSAMYLCASSPPDREVETQYFGPGTRLLVL.

The rearrangement links TRBV3-1 (or the pseudogene TRBV3-2) to TRBJ2-5; TRBD1 or TRBD2 may be the D gene (6 bases each). Germline V gives CDR1 LGHDT, CDR2 YNNKEL (reference sequence). V was pared by 4 bases and J by 5 bases, with 17 bases between. This CDR3 region has 15 residues. In DNA, the CDR3 is TGTGCCAGCAGCCGCGGGCAGGGGAGGTTCGAGACCCAGTACTTC. Amino acid sequence: CASSRGQGRFETQYF.

This chain links TRBV11-2 with TRBJ1-2; 12 bases are shared with TRBD1. J lost 7 bases, V lost 3 bases, and 0 bases had no gene match. The germline V gene has CDR1 SGHAT and CDR2 FQNNGV. The CDR3 totals 13 residues. In DNA form, the CDR3 reads TGTGCCAGCAGCTTGGGACAGGGGGCTGGCTACACCTTC. Translating gives CASSLGQGAGYTF.

The chain uses TRBV7-2 and TRBJ1-5; unclear D gene. Germline V gene data show CDR1 as SGHTA and CDR2 as FQGNSA. Between the trimmed V and J ends, which lost 0 bases and 7 bases, there was a span of 7 bases. This CDR3 has 13 residues. CDR3 sequence reads: CASSLALSQPQHF. As DNA, the CDR3 is TGTGCCAGCAGCTTAGCCCTATCACAGCCCCAGCATTTT.

This clone has only a few counts. The chain is built from TRBV7-8 and TRBJ1-2; the match to TRBD1 covers 7 bases. The germline CDR1 and CDR2 sequences are SGHVS and FQNEAQ. This CDR3 region has 15 residues. The V segment lost 5 bases and the J segment 3 bases; nucleotides outside the gene matches: 9. The CDR3 DNA reads as TGTGCCAGCAGCCCGGGACAGTTGGCGGACTATGGCTACACCTTC. It yields the protein CASSPGQLADYGYTF.

The J gene is TRBJ1-2, the V gene TRBV6-2 or TRBV6-3; D uncertain. Germline V CDR1 and CDR2: MNHEY, SVGEGT. The CDR3 is 16 amino acids. Between the trimmed V and J ends, which lost 5 bases and 5 bases, there was a span of 21 bases. The CDR3 DNA sequence: TGTGCCAGCAGTGCGATCGCTTTGGCCCCTTGGTATGGCTACACCTTC. Its protein product is CASSAIALAPWYGYTF.

As regards this clone: At one of its ends the junction is not consistent with the germline gene, which may arise from a read error. The J gene is TRBJ2-1, the V gene TRBV27; weak D call: TRBD2 (6 bases). This CDR3 spans 15 amino acids. Germline V gene data show CDR1 as MNHEY and CDR2 as SMNVEV (reference sequence). In DNA form, the CDR3 reads TGTGCCAGCAGTCTATCAGGGACTGGGGACTATGAGCAGTTCTTC. This codes for CASSLSGTGDYEQFF.

V and J are TRBV27 and TRBJ1-2, with D uncertain. Germline lookup yields CDR1 MNHEY and CDR2 SMNVEV (reference sequence). The V end lost 5 bases, the J end lost 4 bases, and 11 bases lay between the germline ends. The CDR3 contains 13 residues. CDR3 sequence reads: CASSAAGSYGYTF. CDR3 nucleotides: TGTGCCAGCAGTGCAGCGGGGTCCTATGGCTACACCTTC.

This chain connects TRBV5-1 to TRBJ2-1; D is undetermined. The CDR3 length is 15 residues. CDR1 and CDR2 (germline): SGHRS, YFSETQ. V lost 0 bases, J lost 0 bases, and 7 bases lay in between. CDR3 residues: CASSLDYSSYNEQFF. CDR3 DNA sequence: TGCGCCAGCAGCTTGGACTATAGCTCCTACAATGAGCAGTTCTTC.

The chain is built from TRBV28 and TRBJ1-6, with unresolved D. This CDR3 is built from 16 residues. The V gene lost 8 bases and the J gene lost 0 bases, with 14 bases spanning the gap. The germline V gene encodes CDR1 MDHEN and CDR2 SYDVKM. CDR3 sequence: CASQVSLSSYNSPLHF. CDR3 coding DNA: TGTGCCAGCCAAGTCTCCTTGAGCTCCTATAATTCACCCCTCCACTTT.

On this clone itself: This sample also contains other DNA sequences that code for the same CDR3. V usage is TRBV11-2 and J usage is TRBJ2-2; 9 positions match TRBD2. The CDR3 covers 17 residues. Trimming took 0 bases from V and 0 from J; bases not matched to a gene: 2. Looked up from germline, CDR1 is SGHAT and CDR2 is FQNNGV. This CDR3 reads CASSLDRLAANTGELFF. The DNA of the CDR3 is TGTGCCAGCAGCTTAGATCGACTAGCGGCGAACACCGGGGAGCTGTTTTTT.

The chain joins TRBV6-5 to TRBJ1-1; the D is unclear. This CDR3 spans 12 amino acids. The ends were cut back, 11 bases at V and 1 base at J, with 11 bases in the middle. The germline CDR1 and CDR2 sequences are MNHEY and SVGAGI. This CDR3 is CAGGRWNTEAFF. The DNA for the CDR3 is TGTGCCGGCGGGAGGTGGAACACTGAAGCTTTCTTT.

The CDR3 sequence: CASSQAGGRSSYNEQFF. The DNA of the CDR3 is TGTGCCAGCTCACAAGCGGGGGGGCGAAGCTCCTACAATGAGCAGTTCTTC. This rearrangement joins TRBV18 to TRBJ2-1; 10 bases match TRBD2. Trimming at V came to 4 bases and at J to 0 bases, leaving 6 bases not matched to a gene. The CDR3 totals 17 residues. Germline-derived CDR1 and CDR2 are KGHSH and LQKENI. The full variable domain, completed using reference TRBV18 and TRBJ2-1, is NAGVMQNPRHLVRRRGQEARLRCSPMKGHSHVYWYRQLPEEGLKFMVYLQKENIIDESGMPKERFSAEFPKEGPSILRIQQVVRGDSAAYFCASSQAGGRSSYNEQFFGPGTRLTVL.